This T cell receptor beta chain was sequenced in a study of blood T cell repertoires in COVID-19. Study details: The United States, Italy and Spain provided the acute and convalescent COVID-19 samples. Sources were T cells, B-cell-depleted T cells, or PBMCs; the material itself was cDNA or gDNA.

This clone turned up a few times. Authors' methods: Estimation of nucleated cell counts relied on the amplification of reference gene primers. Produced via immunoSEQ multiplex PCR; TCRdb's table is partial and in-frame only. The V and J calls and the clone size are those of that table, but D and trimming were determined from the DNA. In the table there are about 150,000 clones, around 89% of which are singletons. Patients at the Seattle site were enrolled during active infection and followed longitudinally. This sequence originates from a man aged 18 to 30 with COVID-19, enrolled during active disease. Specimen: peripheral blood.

The CDR3 spells CASSESAGQRSPLHF. The CDR3 DNA is TGTGCCAGCAGTGAATCGGCGGGACAGCGTTCACCCCTCCACTTT. J is TRBJ1-6 and V is TRBV2, with TRBD1 matching over 7 bases. V lost 2 bases and J lost 9; bases outside the gene matches: 7. The CDR3 is 15 residues long. Germline CDR1 is SNHLY and CDR2 is FYNNEI.